Detailed here is one TCR beta chain. No antigen is known for it. This specimen belongs to a study of blood T cells in healthy people across ages. Donors gave around 9.3 milliliters of peripheral blood apiece. Study-level results: Not knowing donor CMV status may have confounded expanded clonotype changes. Diversity was estimated from one million T cells, and these estimates were considered underestimates.

Sample-barcoded 5' priming and a J-beta primer mix drove a second PCR of about 6 to 12 cycles. All cDNA molecules were each tagged by a template-switch adaptor with 12 random nucleotides. From the 5' RACE reads, TCRdb called clonotypes with MiXCR, one entry per CDR3 protein. The sample shows fewer than 1.5 million distinct CDR3 sequences, approximately 40% of them seen only once. Material for sequencing was blood. This sequence originates from a young woman in good health.

The CDR3 loop is CASSLGGGVKLGEQFF. DNA of the CDR3: TGTGCCAGCAGCTTAGGCGGGGGGGTTAAGTTGGGTGAGCAGTTCTTC. The chain combines TRBV7-9 with TRBJ2-1; 9 bases align to TRBD2. CDR1 is SEHNR, CDR2 FQNEAQ, per germline (reference sequence). V was clipped by 1 base and J by 9 bases; unmatched bases: 10. CDR3 size: 16 residues. The full variable domain, in which reference TRBV7-9 and TRBJ2-1 provide the parts outside the CDR3, is DTGVSQNPRHKITKRGQNVTFRCDPISEHNRLYWYRQTLGQGPEFLTYFQNEAQLEKSRLLSDRFSAERPKGSFSTLEIQRTEQGDSAMYLCASSLGGGVKLGEQFFGPGTRLTVL.